These 18 T cell receptor beta chains were all obtained from the same sample, sequenced in a study of a mutant IDH1 vaccine in newly diagnosed glioma listed by TCRdb under 2021. In light of the paper, this sample's time point label describes: baseline, week 1 (first vaccination visit). The treatment or condition label on this specimen signifies: pre-vaccination baseline after standard-of-care therapy. Libraries were made using the immunoSEQ multiplex PCR assay. TCRdb provides this immuneACCESS table in a form limited to in-frame rearrangements. Some clones are lacking; in checked studies, under half of them reflect an unresolved V gene, and why the rest are absent is not known. This sample comprises 70,000 to 95,000 clones, roughly 87% of them detected only once. The ten largest make up roughly 5.3% of the sample. Here the sequenced sample was PBMCs, taken from a glioma patient treated with radiotherapy, temozolomide or both. The receptors shown here come from a man aged 35-49 years with glioma. Some clones in this sample may be carry-over from other donors' samples.

V is TRBV4-2 and J is TRBJ1-3; D remains unclear. The germline CDR1 and CDR2 sequences are LGHNA and YNFKEQ. The CDR3 loop spans 14 amino acids. Trimming left V 1 base short and J 8 bases short, with 12 bases between. CDR3 DNA sequence: TGTGCCAGCAGCCAAGGAGGGTCTGCGGACACCATATATTTT. It is translated as CASSQGGSADTIYF.

The chain carries TRBV30 and TRBJ1-2; D is uncertain. CDR1 and CDR2 (germline): GTSNPN, SVGIG (reference sequence). Trimming removed 4 bases from V and 4 bases from J, with 10 bases in between. The CDR3 loop spans 12 amino acids. The CDR3 sequence: CAWTPGAYGYTF. CDR3 coding DNA: TGTGCCTGGACCCCGGGAGCCTATGGCTACACCTTC.

This sequence joins TRBV7-9 and TRBJ1-5; D remains ambiguous. Germline-derived CDR1 and CDR2 are SEHNR and FQNEAQ (reference sequence). The CDR3 spans 13 residues. V dropped 3 bases and J dropped 6 bases, with 9 bases sitting between them. The CDR3 nucleotides read TGTGCCAGCAGCTTCACCGGCGGTCAGCCCCAGCATTTT. Its translation is CASSFTGGQPQHF.

The chain links TRBV30 to TRBJ2-4, with 11 bases lining up with TRBD1. CDR3 length: 16 amino acids. Germline loops: CDR1 GTSNPN, CDR2 SVGIG (reference sequence). V shed 7 bases and J 3 bases; nucleotides not matched to a gene: 11. The chain's CDR3 is CALTADRGLVKNIQYF. CDR3 DNA: TGTGCCTTAACAGCGGACAGGGGGCTAGTCAAAAACATTCAGTACTTC.

The chain combines TRBV18 with TRBJ2-7, with TRBD2 as a possible D gene (6 bases). Trimming shortened V by 5 bases and J by 6 bases, and 14 bases separated the two germline ends. Germline assignment: CDR1 KGHSH and CDR2 LQKENI. The CDR3 loop spans 13 amino acids. In DNA, the CDR3 is TGTGCCAGCTCATCTACGGGGGAAGCCGAGCAGTACTTC. The encoded protein is CASSSTGEAEQYF. The full variable domain, rest sourced from reference TRBV18 and TRBJ2-7, is NAGVMQNPRHLVRRRGQEARLRCSPMKGHSHVYWYRQLPEEGLKFMVYLQKENIIDESGMPKERFSAEFPKEGPSILRIQQVVRGDSAAYFCASSSTGEAEQYFGPGTRLTVT.

The table lists this clone with a count of one. The genes are TRBV7-2 and TRBJ2-5; a weak D match, TRBD2 (6 bases). With 1 base removed from V and 3 bases from J, the gap between germline ends came to 9 bases. Germline values: CDR1 SGHTA, CDR2 FQGNSA. The length of the CDR3 is 14 residues. The CDR3 spells CASSLGRGKETQYF. The CDR3 bases are TGTGCCAGCAGCTTAGGGCGCGGGAAAGAGACCCAGTACTTC.

In regard to this clone: The germline gene is not matched at one end of the junction; a read error may be the cause. This rearrangement joins TRBV30 to TRBJ2-1, with 13 bases lining up with TRBD2. Germline V gene data show CDR1 as GTSNPN and CDR2 as SVGIG (reference sequence). There are 12 residues in the CDR3. The CDR3 DNA follows: TGTACCTGGGGACTAGCGGGGACGGAGCAGTTCTTC. Its translation: CTWGLAGTEQFF. The complete variable domain, with remaining parts taken from reference TRBV30 and TRBJ2-1, reads SQTIHQWPATLVQPVGSPLSLECTVEGTSNPNLYWYRQAAGRGLQLLFYSVGIGQISSEVPQNLSASRPQDRQFILSSKKLLLSDSGFYLCTWGLAGTEQFFGPGTRLTVL.

V is TRBV4-1 and J is TRBJ1-3; 9 bases agree with TRBD1. The germline gives CDR1 MGHRA, CDR2 YSYEKL. The J segment lost 8 bases and the V segment lost 6 bases, leaving 2 bases of the junction unmatched. The CDR3 consists of 12 residues. The CDR3 nucleotides read TGCGCCAGCAGGGACAGGGGAGACACCATATATTTT. Protein product: CASRDRGDTIYF.

The V gene is TRBV15, the J gene TRBJ2-6; 8 bases agree with TRBD2. Unmatched junction bases numbered 12, after V lost 3 bases and J lost 2 bases. Germline V gene sequence: CDR1 LNHNV, CDR2 YYDKDF (reference sequence). The CDR3 sequence is 19 residues long. The CDR3 DNA follows: TGTGCCACCAGCAGGGAGACGGGACTAGGGATCCCTGGGGCCAACGTCCTGACTTTC. It is translated as CATSRETGLGIPGANVLTF.

This sequence joins TRBV30 and TRBJ2-5; D remains ambiguous. The CDR3 sequence is 15 residues long. Germline-derived CDR1 and CDR2 are GTSNPN and SVGIG (reference sequence). DNA for the CDR3: TGTGCTCGCGACTCGGCCCCGTATTCCCAAGAGACCCAGTACTTC. It yields the protein CARDSAPYSQETQYF.

The chain joins TRBV6-5 to TRBJ2-2; D is ambiguous. The CDR3 runs 13 residues. V lost 8 bases, J lost 1 base, and 8 bases lay in between. Germline CDR1 is MNHEY and CDR2 is SVGAGI. CDR3 protein: CASRAWNTGELFF. For the CDR3, the DNA is TGTGCCAGCCGTGCGTGGAACACCGGGGAGCTGTTTTTT.

This sequence joins TRBV11-2 and TRBJ2-1, with D tentatively TRBD2 (6 bases). Germline CDR1 reads SGHAT; CDR2 reads FQNNGV. V lost 1 base and J lost 5, with 9 bases in between. The CDR3 has 14 residues. The CDR3: CASSLALANNEQFF. CDR3 coding DNA: TGTGCCAGCAGCTTAGCTCTAGCGAACAATGAGCAGTTCTTC.

This rearrangement joins TRBV5-1 to TRBJ2-3, with D perhaps TRBD1 (7 bases). Between the trimmed V and J ends, which lost 0 bases and 2 bases, there was a span of 10 bases. There are 15 residues in the CDR3. CDR1 and CDR2 (germline): SGHRS, YFSETQ. The CDR3 protein is CASSLGGTDTDTQYF. CDR3 DNA: TGCGCCAGCAGCTTGGGCGGGACAGACACAGATACGCAGTATTTT.

The chain joins TRBV5-1 to TRBJ2-5, with TRBD2 matching over 10 bases. Trimming took 6 bases from V and 7 from J; bases not matched to a gene: 9. CDR1 and CDR2 (germline): SGHRS, YFSETQ. CDR3 length equals 14 residues. CDR3 DNA sequence: TGCGCCAGCAACGAGCGGGGGGGGCCCATGACCCAGTACTTC. Its translation: CASNERGGPMTQYF.

The chain combines TRBV5-8 with TRBJ2-3; a weak D match, TRBD1 (6 bases). The V end was cut by 4 bases, the J end by 14 bases, with 20 bases between. The germline V gene encodes CDR1 SGHTS and CDR2 YDEGEE. The CDR3 totals 13 residues. The CDR3 region has the DNA TGTGCCAGCAGCACCGGGCCCCTCCGAGGGGGGTATTTT. It translates to CASSTGPLRGGYF.

This clone was counted a single time. The chain employs TRBV5-1 and TRBJ1-6, with D perhaps TRBD1 (6 bases). Trimming pared 4 bases from V and 13 bases from J, leaving 24 bases between. The germline gives CDR1 SGHRS, CDR2 YFSETQ. CDR3 size: 16 residues. CDR3 in DNA: TGCGCCAGCAGCCAGCAGGGCGGGACGCCGGGGGCGCCCCTCCACTTT. Encoded protein: CASSQQGGTPGAPLHF.

This chain links TRBV6-6 with TRBJ1-1; maybe TRBD1 (5 bases). V was trimmed by 5 bases and J by 8 bases, leaving 15 bases between them. Germline V gene data show CDR1 as MNHNY and CDR2 as SVGAGI (reference sequence). The CDR3 is 13 amino acids. CDR3 protein: CASSPLGGEEAFF. CDR3 bases: TGTGCCAGCAGTCCCCTTGGGGGGGAGGAAGCTTTCTTT.

V is TRBV5-4 and J is TRBJ1-2; D may be TRBD1 (5 bases). V was trimmed by 2 bases and J by 5 bases, leaving 16 bases between them. This CDR3 contains 15 residues. CDR1 and CDR2 (germline): SGHNT, YYREEE (reference sequence). CDR3 nucleotides: TGTGCCAGCAGCTTTCGGGGGACCCCGATTTATGGCTACACCTTC. Its protein product is CASSFRGTPIYGYTF.